The 30 T cell receptor beta chains listed next were all sequenced from one sample in a study of post-analysis software for immune sequencing data. Findings of the study overall: Relative to controls, patients had 4 or 5 TRBV segments at higher frequency, with TRBV5-6, TRBV5-1 and TRBV20-1 among these.

These receptors' targets are unknown. Unique molecular identifiers were built into the TCR beta cDNA libraries. TCRdb used MiXCR to reprocess the PCR reads, holding one entry per CDR3 protein. This sample has 380,000 or so distinct CDR3 sequences, with roughly 35% found just once. Sequencing was carried out using blood. The receptor set was obtained from a girl under 18 with multiple sclerosis.

The table lists this clonotype with a few counts. The genes are TRBV12-3 or TRBV12-4 and TRBJ1-1, with unresolved D. V was cut by 3 bases and J by 2 bases, with 16 bases left in between. This CDR3 region has 16 residues. The CDR3 DNA follows: TGTGCCAGCAGTTTCCACATCGTCGGGATCAACACTGAAGCTTTCTTT. Translating it yields CASSFHIVGINTEAFF.

There are a few counts of this clonotype. The CDR3 loop is CSVEVTSVDPPYEQYF. The CDR3 bases are TGCAGCGTGGAGGTCACTAGCGTTGATCCTCCCTACGAGCAGTACTTC. The V call is TRBV29-1, the J call TRBJ2-7; the match to TRBD2 covers 7 bases. There are 16 residues in the CDR3. The V and J ends lost 6 bases and 2 bases, in that order; junction bases with no gene match: 16. Germline V gene lookup returns CDR1 SQVTM and CDR2 ANQGSEA.

This clonotype appeared a few times. V usage is TRBV7-9 and J usage is TRBJ2-7; tentatively, D is TRBD1 or TRBD2 (5 bases each). Trimming took 2 bases from V and 3 from J, leaving 17 bases between them. Germline values: CDR1 SEHNR, CDR2 FQNEAQ (reference sequence). The length of the CDR3 is 16 residues. CDR3 DNA: TGTGCCAGCAGCTTAAGGGTGGGGACGCTAGACTACGAGCAGTACTTC. It encodes CASSLRVGTLDYEQYF.

The chain recombines TRBV12-3 or TRBV12-4 with TRBJ2-5; the D gene is possibly TRBD1 (7 bases). CDR3 length equals 13 residues. Trimming took 3 bases from V and 4 from J, leaving 9 bases between them. The CDR3 loop is CASSFQGGETQYF. In nucleotides, the CDR3 is TGTGCCAGCAGTTTTCAGGGGGGAGAGACCCAGTACTTC.

The CDR3 here is CASSFRVTGELFF. The CDR3 DNA reads TGTGCCAGCAGCTTCAGGGTTACCGGGGAGCTGTTTTTT. V is TRBV7-3 and J is TRBJ2-2; a weak D match, TRBD1 (5 bases). The CDR3 has 13 amino acids. V was shortened by 3 bases and J by 5 bases, with 7 bases between the two germline ends. Per the germline V gene, CDR1 is SGHTA and CDR2 is FQGTGA.

This clonotype came up a few times. A much larger clone differs by one base, so this may be a read error. The V call is TRBV10-3, the J call TRBJ1-2; TRBD1 might be the D (5 bases). The CDR3 has 12 residues. The germline V gene encodes CDR1 ENHRY and CDR2 SYGVKD. The CDR3 nucleotides are TGTGCCAGCAGTGAGGACATCTATGGCTACACCTTC. Protein sequence: CASSEDIYGYTF.

Turning to this clonotype: One junction end disagrees with the germline gene, perhaps due to a read error. The rearrangement uses TRBV4-1 and TRBJ2-1; no clear D gene. The CDR3 covers 13 residues. CDR1 is MGHRA, CDR2 YSYEKL, per germline. The CDR3 protein is CASSRASWNEHFF. CDR3 bases: TGCGCCAGCAGCCGTGCGAGCTGGAATGAGCACTTCTTC.

The V call is TRBV6-6, the J call TRBJ1-2, with TRBD1 as a possible D gene (5 bases). The V gene lost 10 bases and the J gene lost 6 bases, with 12 bases spanning the gap. This CDR3 region has 11 residues. The germline V gene has CDR1 MNHNY and CDR2 SVGAGI (reference sequence). The CDR3 DNA is TGTGCCATATCAGGGATGGATGGCTACACCTTC. Its protein is CAISGMDGYTF.

This chain connects TRBV5-1 to TRBJ1-2, with D perhaps TRBD1 (6 bases). CDR3 length: 17 amino acids. The germline gives CDR1 SGHRS, CDR2 YFSETQ. V lost 4 bases to trimming and J lost 1 base, with 20 bases between them. This CDR3 reads CASSVRDTGRSNYGYTF. CDR3 bases: TGCGCCAGCAGCGTGAGGGACACAGGACGAAGTAACTATGGCTACACCTTC.

This clonotype was detected only once. The chain links TRBV24-1 to TRBJ2-1, with a possible D match to TRBD2 (6 bases). The germline V gene encodes CDR1 KGHDR and CDR2 SFDVKD. V lost 4 bases and J 3 bases, leaving 12 bases between the germline ends. The CDR3 has 15 residues. The CDR3 region is CATSDPGRDYNEQFF. Written as DNA, the CDR3 is TGTGCCACCAGTGACCCCGGGCGGGACTACAATGAGCAGTTCTTC.

This clonotype has only a few counts. This sequence joins TRBV3-1 and TRBJ2-5, with D possibly TRBD2 on 6 matching bases. The V gene's germline CDR1 is LGHDT and CDR2 YNNKEL (reference sequence). Trimming cost V 4 bases and J 4 bases, with 10 bases left between them. There are 13 residues in the CDR3. For the CDR3, the DNA is TGTGCCAGCAGCCGTGGGGGGACAGAGACCCAGTACTTC. Protein product: CASSRGGTETQYF.

This clonotype has just a few counts. V is TRBV6-5 and J is TRBJ1-5; D not resolved. Germline-derived CDR1 and CDR2 are MNHEY and SVGAGI. The CDR3 runs to 15 residues. V lost 0 bases and J lost 1, with 7 bases in between. CDR3 amino acids: CASSYSQSSNQPQHF. The CDR3 DNA sequence: TGTGCCAGCAGTTACTCACAGTCAAGCAATCAGCCCCAGCATTTT.

V usage is TRBV20-1 and J usage is TRBJ1-1; D ambiguous. The CDR3 spans 15 residues. Deletions cut 3 bases from V and 3 bases from J, with 17 bases between. Germline V lookup: CDR1 DFQATT, CDR2 SNEGSKA (reference sequence). The DNA of the CDR3 is TGCAGTGCTAGGGGAAACAGTCATTCGGACACTGAAGCTTTCTTT. Amino acids: CSARGNSHSDTEAFF.

This chain uses TRBV11-2 with TRBJ2-7; TRBD1 matches at 8 bases. Germline values: CDR1 SGHAT, CDR2 FQNNGV. V trimming: 1 base; J trimming: 4 bases; junction bases outside the gene matches: 9. The CDR3 is made up of 16 amino acids. The CDR3 spells CASSLGGTGVLYEQYF. The CDR3 region has the DNA TGTGCCAGCAGCTTAGGCGGGACAGGCGTTCTGTACGAGCAGTACTTC.

V gene TRBV29-1 combines with J gene TRBJ2-2, with D possibly TRBD2 on 5 matching bases. The germline V gene encodes CDR1 SQVTM and CDR2 ANQGSEA. This CDR3 has 15 amino acids. V was shortened by 3 bases and J by 7 bases, with 18 bases between the two germline ends. The CDR3 bases are TGCAGCGTTGAGAGGGTTGAAGGTGGTGGCGGGGAGCTGTTTTTT. It is translated as CSVERVEGGGGELFF.

The V and J genes are TRBV9 and TRBJ1-3; no clear D gene. This CDR3 region has 17 residues. CDR1 and CDR2 from the germline V gene are SGDLS and YYNGEE. Trimming left V 5 bases short and J 0 bases short, with 18 bases between. The CDR3 reads CASSPQSTAYSGNTIYF. The CDR3 DNA sequence: TGTGCCAGCAGTCCTCAAAGTACAGCTTACTCTGGAAACACCATATATTTT.

CDR3 sequence: CASSPFPGGAKNIQYF. Written as DNA, the CDR3 is TGCGCCAGCAGCCCGTTCCCGGGCGGGGCCAAAAACATTCAGTACTTC. The gene calls are TRBV4-1 and TRBJ2-4; tentatively, D is TRBD2 (5 bases). Trimming shortened V by 4 bases and J by 1 base, and 14 bases separated the two germline ends. Germline V gives CDR1 MGHRA, CDR2 YSYEKL. This CDR3 spans 16 amino acids.

V and J are TRBV5-6 and TRBJ1-4; D gene unclear. The length of the CDR3 is 14 residues. Germline CDR1 SGHDT, CDR2 YYEEEE. The ends were cut back, 2 bases at V and 14 bases at J, with 19 bases in the middle. CDR3 DNA: TGTGCCAGCAGCTTTCAAAAGTCGCGAGAACGGCTGTTTTTT. Translation: CASSFQKSRERLFF.

The chain recombines TRBV12-3 or TRBV12-4 with TRBJ2-2; D unclear. The CDR3 is 13 residues long. The V and J ends lost 7 bases and 2 bases respectively, with 8 bases between them. Written as DNA, the CDR3 is TGTGCCAGCACCCTACCTAACACCGGGGAGCTGTTTTTT. Amino acid sequence: CASTLPNTGELFF.

The genes are TRBV5-1 and TRBJ2-7; 8 bases align to TRBD1. CDR3 size: 14 residues. Germline CDR1 and CDR2: SGHRS and YFSETQ. With 4 bases clipped from V and 3 bases from J, the junction kept 6 bases outside the gene matches. This CDR3 is CASSRYRGNYEQYF. In DNA, the CDR3 is TGCGCCAGCAGCAGATACAGGGGGAACTACGAGCAGTACTTC. The variable domain in full, with the rest retrieved from reference TRBV5-1 and TRBJ2-7, is KAGVTQTPRYLIKTRGQQVTLSCSPISGHRSVSWYQQTPGQGLQFLFEYFSETQRNKGNFPGRFSGRQFSNSRSEMNVSTLELGDSALYLCASSRYRGNYEQYFGPGTRLTVT.

This sequence joins TRBV20-1 and TRBJ2-1; no firm D call. Per germline, CDR1 DFQATT and CDR2 SNEGSKA (reference sequence). CDR3 length equals 15 residues. The V end was cut by 0 bases, the J end by 1 base, with 10 bases between. The CDR3 region has the DNA TGCAGTGCTAGAGATGTCGAGTCTTCCTACAATGAGCAGTTCTTC. Its translation is CSARDVESSYNEQFF.

CDR3 nucleotides: TGCGCCAGCAGCGAGGGATCAGGGGCAGAGACCCAGTACTTC. The encoded protein is CASSEGSGAETQYF. The rearrangement uses TRBV5-1 and TRBJ2-5; the D gene is possibly TRBD1 (6 bases). The CDR3 covers 14 residues. The germline V gene has CDR1 SGHRS and CDR2 YFSETQ. Trimming pared 4 bases from V and 4 bases from J, leaving 14 bases between.

CDR3 nucleotides: TGCGCCAGCAGCCAAGATTGGTCGGCACCAACTGCTAACTATGGCTACACCTTC. Translated: CASSQDWSAPTANYGYTF. This sequence joins TRBV4-3 and TRBJ1-2; unclear D gene. Trimming took off 0 bases at V and 0 bases at J, with 17 bases between the two ends. Germline V CDR1 and CDR2: LGHNA, YSLEER. The CDR3 is 18 amino acids.

The V gene is TRBV3-1, the J gene TRBJ2-5; D is possibly TRBD1 (6 bases). Germline loops: CDR1 LGHDT, CDR2 YNNKEL (reference sequence). Trimming took off 3 bases at V and 1 base at J, with 12 bases between the two ends. The CDR3 loop spans 15 amino acids. CDR3 in amino acids: CASSQMSTGQETQYF. CDR3 coding DNA: TGTGCCAGCAGCCAGATGTCGACAGGCCAAGAGACCCAGTACTTC.

Turning to this clonotype: The conserved final phenylalanine or tryptophan is absent from the CDR3, which likely points to a read error. The chain recombines TRBV3-1 with TRBJ1-2; the D is unclear. The CDR3 covers 12 residues. V lost 0 bases and J lost 5, with 4 bases in between. CDR1 is LGHDT, CDR2 YNNKEL, per germline (reference sequence). The CDR3 spells CASSQDHYGYTC. CDR3 coding DNA: TGTGCCAGCAGCCAAGATCATTATGGCTACACCTGC.

The table lists this clonotype with a few counts. The rearrangement uses TRBV3-1 and TRBJ1-2; perhaps TRBD1 as D (5 bases). V was shortened by 0 bases and J by 8 bases, with 7 bases between the two germline ends. Per germline, CDR1 LGHDT and CDR2 YNNKEL (reference sequence). The CDR3 has 12 amino acids. CDR3 amino acids: CASSQDSGGYTF. CDR3 sequence (DNA): TGTGCCAGCAGCCAAGATTCAGGGGGCTACACCTTC.

The CDR3 protein is CASSSEGSYYEQYF. The CDR3 DNA is TGTGCCAGCAGCTCAGAGGGCAGCTATTACGAGCAGTACTTC. The chain couples TRBV7-2 to TRBJ2-5; D perhaps matches TRBD2 (5 bases). The end of the DNA fits TRBJ2-7 better, so the J call may be wrong. CDR1 SGHTA and CDR2 FQGNSA come from the germline V gene. The length of the CDR3 is 14 residues.

Details on this clonotype: Since the CDR3 does not end with the conserved phenylalanine or tryptophan, this likely comes from a read error. The genes are TRBV11-2 and TRBJ2-5, with TRBD1 as a possible D gene (5 bases). The germline V and J ends were trimmed by 3 bases and 0 bases, with 14 bases remaining between them. CDR1 is SGHAT and CDR2 is FQNNGV in the germline V gene. The CDR3 runs to 16 residues. CDR3 protein: CASSFGQMGHQETQYC. The DNA for the CDR3 is TGTGCCAGCAGCTTCGGGCAGATGGGGCACCAAGAGACCCAGTACTGC.

V gene TRBV6-5 combines with J gene TRBJ1-2, with D maybe TRBD1 (5 bases). The CDR3 length is 15 residues. Germline CDR1 and CDR2: MNHEY and SVGAGI. Trimming took 5 bases from V and 2 from J, leaving 15 bases between them. As DNA, the CDR3 is TGTGCCAGCAGTCCTCCACCGACAGCCAACTATGGCTACACCTTC. Its protein product is CASSPPPTANYGYTF.

The rearrangement uses TRBV14 and TRBJ2-7; TRBD1 matches 11 bases. The CDR3 runs 15 residues. The V and J ends lost 4 bases and 3 bases, in that order; junction bases with no gene match: 5. The germline CDR1 and CDR2 sequences are SGHDN and FVKESK. Written as DNA, the CDR3 is TGTGCCAGCAGCCTCCGGGACAGGGGGTACTACGAGCAGTACTTC. Amino acids: CASSLRDRGYYEQYF.